The sample holds one count of the clone carrying this T cell receptor beta chain. Its antigen is currently unknown. Caucasian, healthy and from Russia, the donors were aged between roughly 6 and 100. Every participating donor contributed approximately 10 milliliters of peripheral blood through a draw. The data were obtained in a study of blood T cells in healthy people across ages. Study-wide points: Naive T cell percentage by flow cytometry tracked strongly with beta diversity.

The CDR3 spans 14 residues. V dropped 5 bases and J dropped 7 bases, with 18 bases sitting between them. CDR1 SGHVS and CDR2 FQNEAQ come from the germline V gene. A second 7 to 11 cycle PCR used barcoded and J-beta primers. TCRdb fed the 5' RACE reads into MiXCR, producing one record per CDR3 protein. This sample carries under 800,000 distinct CDR3 sequences, around 46% of them seen once, and the ten largest clones take approximately 22%. This clonotype was sampled from a woman aged 60 to 75 in good health. Sequencing used blood. V gene TRBV7-8 combines with J gene TRBJ2-7; the D call may be TRBD1 or TRBD2 (5 bases each). CDR3 in amino acids: CASSGGASTSEQYF. CDR3 nucleotide sequence: TGTGCCAGCAGCGGGGGAGCTAGCACCAGTGAGCAGTACTTC.